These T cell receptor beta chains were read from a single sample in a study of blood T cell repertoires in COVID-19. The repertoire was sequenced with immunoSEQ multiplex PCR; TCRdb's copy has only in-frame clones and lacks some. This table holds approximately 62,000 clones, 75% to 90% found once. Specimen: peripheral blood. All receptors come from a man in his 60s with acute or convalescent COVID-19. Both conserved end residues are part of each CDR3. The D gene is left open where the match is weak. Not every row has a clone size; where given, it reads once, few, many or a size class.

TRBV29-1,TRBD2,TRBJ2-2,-,TGCAGCGTTGGACTGGGACTAGCGGACAACACCGGGGAGCTGTTTTTT,CSVGLGLADNTGELFF
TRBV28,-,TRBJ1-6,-,TGTGCCAGCAGTTTAGGGCAGAATAATTCACCCCTCCACTTT,CASSLGQNNSPLHF
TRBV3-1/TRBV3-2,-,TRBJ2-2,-,TGTGCCAGCAGCCAAGATCCAGGCCCCGCCTCCGGCGGGGAGCTGTTTTTT,CASSQDPGPASGGELFF
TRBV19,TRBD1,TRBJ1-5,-,TGTGCCAGTAGTATAGGGACAGGGGGAAATAGCAATCAGCCCCAGCATTTT,CASSIGTGGNSNQPQHF
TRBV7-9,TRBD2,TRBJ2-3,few,TGTGCCAGCAGCGGGGGACTAGCGGGAGACCGAGATACGCAGTATTTT,CASSGGLAGDRDTQYF
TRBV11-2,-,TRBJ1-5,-,TGTGCCAGCAGCTTAGGTATCGATCAGCCCCAGCATTTT,CASSLGIDQPQHF
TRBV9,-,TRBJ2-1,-,TGTGCCAGCAGCGCGCCGGGACTCGCCCTGAATGAGCAGTTCTTC,CASSAPGLALNEQFF
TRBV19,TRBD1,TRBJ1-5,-,TGTGCCAGCGAGGACAGGGGTCAGCCCCAGCATTTT,CASEDRGQPQHF
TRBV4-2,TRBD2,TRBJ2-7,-,TGTGCCAGCAGCCAACTACCACCCGGGACTAGTTCTTGGTACGAGCAGTACTTC,CASSQLPPGTSSWYEQYF
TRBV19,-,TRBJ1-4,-,TGTGCCAGTAGTACCAGGGGCCATAATGAAAAACTGTTTTTT,CASSTRGHNEKLFF
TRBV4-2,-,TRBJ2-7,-,TGTGCCAGCAGCCAAGATCGAGACTTCGAGCAGTACTTC,CASSQDRDFEQYF
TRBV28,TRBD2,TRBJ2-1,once,TGTGCCAGCAGTTTATCGGGGACTATGAAGCCCTACAATGAGCAGTTCTTC,CASSLSGTMKPYNEQFF